This T cell receptor (beta chain) came from a study of naive and memory T cell subsets. Germline lookup yields CDR1 SEHNR and CDR2 FQNEAQ (reference sequence). This CDR3 has 15 amino acids. Trimming took off 5 bases at V and 0 bases at J, with 13 bases between the two ends. Four PCR rounds used nested alpha and beta constant region primers plus the SP2 primer. Each CDR3 protein is one row after TCRdb ran MiXCR on the UMI-ligation and nested PCR reads. The sample records around 35,000 distinct CDR3 sequences, approximately 10% being singletons. Sample treatment: skin biopsy from PPD injection site in Mantoux-positive individual. An oligonucleotide containing a UMI was ligated to the 3' end of TCR cDNA. Individuals with a positive Mantoux test gave biopsies from PPD-injected skin. Input was roughly 1 to 1000 ng of DNase-treated total RNA without cell sorting. Points from the study as a whole: Tuberculin site TCR excess was interpreted as type IV hypersensitivity infiltration. This RNA-based method may be sensitive to activation-related transcript changes.

This clonotype occurred many times. What it binds is unknown. The chain has TRBV7-9 and TRBJ2-5; TRBD2 might be the D (6 bases). Sequenced material: skin, taken from a tuberculin skin test site. The sequence derives from an adult in good health. CDR3 sequence reads: CASSLLATDQETQYF. The DNA for the CDR3 is TGTGCCAGCAGCCTCCTAGCGACGGACCAAGAGACCCAGTACTTC.